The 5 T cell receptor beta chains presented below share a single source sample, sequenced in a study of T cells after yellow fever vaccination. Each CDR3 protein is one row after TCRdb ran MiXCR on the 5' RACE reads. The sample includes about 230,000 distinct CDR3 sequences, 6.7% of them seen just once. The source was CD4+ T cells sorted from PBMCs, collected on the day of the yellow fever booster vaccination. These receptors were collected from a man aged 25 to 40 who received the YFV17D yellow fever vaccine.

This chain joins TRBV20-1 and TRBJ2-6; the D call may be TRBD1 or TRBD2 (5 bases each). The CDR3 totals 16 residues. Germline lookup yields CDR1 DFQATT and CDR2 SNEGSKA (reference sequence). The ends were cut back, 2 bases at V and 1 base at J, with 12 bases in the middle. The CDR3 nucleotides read TGCAGTGCTAGACCGCGGGCAGGGTCTGGGGCCAACGTCCTGACTTTC. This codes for CSARPRAGSGANVLTF.

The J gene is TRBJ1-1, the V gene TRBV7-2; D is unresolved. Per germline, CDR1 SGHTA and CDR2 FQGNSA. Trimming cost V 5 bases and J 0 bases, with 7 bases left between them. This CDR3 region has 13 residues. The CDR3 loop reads CASSPRLNTEAFF. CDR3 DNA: TGTGCCAGCAGCCCCAGGTTGAACACTGAAGCTTTCTTT.

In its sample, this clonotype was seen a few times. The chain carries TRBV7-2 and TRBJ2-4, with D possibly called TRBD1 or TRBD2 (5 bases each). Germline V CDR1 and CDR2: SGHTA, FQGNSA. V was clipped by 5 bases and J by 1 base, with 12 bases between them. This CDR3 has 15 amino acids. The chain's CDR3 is CASSHRDPAKNIQYF. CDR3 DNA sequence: TGTGCCAGCAGCCACCGGGACCCCGCCAAAAACATTCAGTACTTC.

The CDR3 loop reads CASSPPASGANVLTF. The CDR3 DNA sequence: TGTGCCAGCTCACCCCCGGCCTCTGGGGCCAACGTCCTGACTTTC. The chain recombines TRBV18 with TRBJ2-6, with unresolved D. The V gene lost 3 bases and the J gene lost 0 bases, with 6 bases spanning the gap. The CDR3 spans 15 residues. The germline gives CDR1 KGHSH, CDR2 LQKENI.

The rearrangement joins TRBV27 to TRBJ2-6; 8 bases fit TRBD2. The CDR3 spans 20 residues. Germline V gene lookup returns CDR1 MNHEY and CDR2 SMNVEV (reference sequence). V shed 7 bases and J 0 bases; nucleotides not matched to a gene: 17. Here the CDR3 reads CASTPGGLWTSFSGANVLTF. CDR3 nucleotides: TGTGCCAGCACCCCTGGGGGGTTGTGGACTAGCTTCTCTGGGGCCAACGTCCTGACTTTC.